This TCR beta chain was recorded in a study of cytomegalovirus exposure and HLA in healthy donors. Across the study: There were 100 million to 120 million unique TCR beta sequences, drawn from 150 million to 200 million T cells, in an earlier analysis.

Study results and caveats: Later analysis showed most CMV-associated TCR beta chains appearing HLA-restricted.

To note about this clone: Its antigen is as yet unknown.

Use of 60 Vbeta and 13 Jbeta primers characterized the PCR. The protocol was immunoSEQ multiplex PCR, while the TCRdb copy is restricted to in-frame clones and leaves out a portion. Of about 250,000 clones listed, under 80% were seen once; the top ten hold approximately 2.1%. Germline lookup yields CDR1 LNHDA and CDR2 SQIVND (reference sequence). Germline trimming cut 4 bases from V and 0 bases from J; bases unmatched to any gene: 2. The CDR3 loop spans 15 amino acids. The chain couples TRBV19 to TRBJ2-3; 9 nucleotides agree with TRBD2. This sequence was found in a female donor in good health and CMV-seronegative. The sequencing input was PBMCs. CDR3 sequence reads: CASSKLAGSTDTQYF. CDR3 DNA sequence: TGTGCCAGTAGTAAGCTAGCGGGAAGCACAGATACGCAGTATTTT.